A single sample gave rise to the 7 T cell receptor beta chains below, sequenced in a study of blood T cell repertoires in COVID-19. Profiled with immunoSEQ multiplex PCR; TCRdb holds only in-frame clones, not every one. The table has roughly 200,000 clones, 65% to 80% seen once. Sequencing input: peripheral blood. Receptor source: a man aged 50 to 59 who had recovered from COVID-19.

The chain uses TRBV11-2 and TRBJ2-5, with 11 bases fitting TRBD2. Germline V gene lookup returns CDR1 SGHAT and CDR2 FQNNGV. This CDR3 contains 16 residues. V lost 5 bases, J lost 1 base, and 6 bases stayed unmatched. CDR3: CASSRRLAGIQETQYF. The CDR3, as DNA: TGTGCCAGCAGCAGAAGACTAGCGGGGATCCAAGAGACCCAGTACTTC.

The CDR3 reads CASSSERVNVNEQFF. Written as DNA, the CDR3 is TGTGCCAGCAGCTCCGAGCGGGTAAACGTCAATGAGCAGTTCTTC. This chain connects TRBV7-3 to TRBJ2-1, with D tentatively TRBD2 (6 bases). V lost 4 bases and J 6 bases, leaving 16 bases between the germline ends. This CDR3 region has 15 residues. Germline CDR1 and CDR2: SGHTA and FQGTGA.

At least ten counts were recorded for this clone. The CDR3 reads CASSQDSRGFEAFF. CDR3 coding DNA: TGTGCCAGCAGCCAAGATTCCAGGGGGTTTGAAGCTTTCTTT. The chain couples TRBV4-2 to TRBJ1-1; the match to TRBD1 covers 7 bases. V dropped 0 bases and J dropped 7; count of bases not matched to a gene: 5. CDR3 length equals 14 residues. Germline CDR1 is LGHNA and CDR2 is YNFKEQ.

The chain carries TRBV2 and TRBJ1-2, with 7 bases lining up with TRBD1. The CDR3 covers 14 residues. The germline V gene encodes CDR1 SNHLY and CDR2 FYNNEI. Trimming cost V 0 bases and J 4 bases; bases outside gene matches: 2. CDR3 region: CASSEATGSYGYTF. The CDR3 DNA sequence: TGTGCCAGCAGTGAAGCGACAGGGTCCTATGGCTACACCTTC.

The genes are TRBV9 and TRBJ1-2, with a weak D call TRBD1 (5 bases). This CDR3 region has 12 residues. Between the trimmed V and J ends, which lost 3 bases and 7 bases, there was a span of 10 bases. Germline-derived CDR1 and CDR2 are SGDLS and YYNGEE. The CDR3 nucleotides are TGTGCCAGCAGCGCAGGGCTTCGTGGCTACACCTTC. Translation: CASSAGLRGYTF. The entire variable domain, with the rest obtained from reference TRBV9 and TRBJ1-2, is as follows: DSGVTQTPKHLITATGQRVTLRCSPRSGDLSVYWYQQSLDQGLQFLIQYYNGEERAKGNILERFSAQQFPDLHSELNLSSLELGDSALYFCASSAGLRGYTFGSGTRLTVV.

This clone turned up a few times. The rearrangement uses TRBV19 and TRBJ1-1; 7 bases align to TRBD1. Germline V CDR1 and CDR2: LNHDA, SQIVND (reference sequence). With 6 bases clipped from V and 6 bases from J, the junction kept 7 bases outside the gene matches. The CDR3 runs to 13 residues. CDR3 sequence reads: CASRKTGLAEAFF. The CDR3 DNA reads TGTGCCAGTAGAAAGACAGGGTTGGCTGAAGCTTTCTTT.

This chain joins TRBV6-5 and TRBJ1-4; D is uncertain. CDR3 length: 13 residues. V lost 8 bases, J lost 0 bases, and 7 bases lay in between. The germline V gene has CDR1 MNHEY and CDR2 SVGAGI. The CDR3 bases are TGTGCCAGCCAGACTGCAACTAATGAAAAACTGTTTTTT. As protein: CASQTATNEKLFF.